This T cell receptor beta chain was captured in a study of spatial heterogeneity in lung cancer (dated by TCRdb to the late 2010s). Background for the entire study: Beta-chain transcripts were consistently detected in greater numbers than alpha-chain transcripts, which likely reflects a higher abundance of beta-chain transcripts. Nonsynonymous mutation counts, determined by whole-exome sequencing of tumor tissue, were related to features of the TCR repertoire. At surgery, both alpha and beta chains were TCR-sequenced in about 200 tumor regions, 63 to 80 matched nontumor lung samples and around 50 PBMC samples. The study quantitatively compared TCR alpha and beta repertoires across multiple tumor regions, matched nontumor lung and blood in non-small cell lung cancer. In the raw uncorrected reads, each unique combination of TCR and UMI appeared more than ten times on average.

Study-wide findings and limitations: Confirming at a functional level the hypothesis that regional TCRs recognize regional mutations was considered to require additional single-cell paired TCR alpha and beta sequencing. Ubiquitous expanded tumor TCRs were detected in blood more often at tumor resection than at routine follow-up.

The sample's time point label is to be understood as: sample taken at primary tumor resection. Donors were under 95 patients with early-stage, untreated non-small cell lung cancer from the lung TRACERx cohort. TCR sequencing used whole RNA extracted from tumor and nontumor lung tissue, or from cryopreserved PBMC samples, without cell sorting. Only patients with enough RNA available from two or more tumor regions were chosen for TCR sequencing. Library method: 5' RACE. TCRdb names NextSeq 500 as the instrument used. To allow correction of PCR and sequencing errors, the TCR library protocol tagged every TCR cDNA molecule with a unique molecular identifier. Under the source paper's analysis protocol: TCR identification, UMI-based error correction and CDR3 extraction were all carried out with Decombinator tools. TCRs above a frequency of 2 per 1,000, corresponding to the top 1% of the tumor frequency distribution, were defined as expanded. Rényi diversity was computed with the R vegan package after subsampling each repertoire 100 times to 5,000 TCRs. CDR3 similarity networks were built from amino acid triplet string-kernel similarity, connecting CDR3s with pairwise similarity above 0.82. TCRdb reworked the public reads: Q25 trimming with fastp, MiXCR clone assembly, productive beta chains retained. Rows are combined by CDR3 protein, so each entry shows the most common genes and DNA. V and J calls and clone size were set by TCRdb, not the authors. The sample contains 30,000 to 45,000 distinct CDR3 sequences, less than 8.5% of them found a single time. The ten largest clones add up to approximately 29% of the sample.

This clonotype was detected many times. Its cognate antigen has yet to be identified. Base qualities are not at hand, and no much larger clone is one base apart. From the cysteine up to the phenylalanine, the CDR3 has a length of 15 residues. Only the CDR3 part of the read is kept: 45 bases, read in frame from the first base. The germline V gene specifies SGHRS as CDR1 and YFSETQ as CDR2. V is reduced by 0 bases and J by 1 base, leaving a spacing of 8 bases between them. Sequencing was performed on PBMCs, taken at surgery. This TCR was sampled from a female donor with early-stage non-small cell lung cancer. This receptor chain uses TRBV5-1 and TRBJ1-5, with a tentative D gene TRBD1 over 6 matching bases. CDR3 sequence: CASSLEDSSNQPQHF. The bases are TGCGCCAGCAGCTTGGAGGACAGCAGCAATCAGCCCCAGCATTTT.